This is a list of T cell receptor beta chains from one sample in a study of blood T cells in healthy people across ages. TCRdb redid the calling of the 5' RACE reads with MiXCR, one entry per CDR3 protein. The sample carries some 900,000 distinct CDR3 sequences, roughly 52% recorded once. The sample was blood. All receptors derive from a man aged 25 to 40 in good health. Both conserved end residues are part of each CDR3. Each record gives: D gene, J gene, clone size, V gene, CDR3 protein, CDR3 DNA. D genes are given only for firm matches. Only some rows state a clone size, as once, few, many or a class for expanded clones.

d_call: NA
j_call: TRBJ1-2
clone_size: few
v_call: TRBV12-3/TRBV12-4
cdr3_aa: CASSYRSYGYTF
cdr3_nt: TGTGCCAGCAGCTACCGGAGCTATGGCTACACCTTC

d_call: NA
j_call: TRBJ2-7
clone_size: few
v_call: TRBV7-2
cdr3_aa: CASSLVPGTGEQYF
cdr3_nt: TGTGCCAGCAGCTTAGTTCCGGGGACCGGCGAGCAGTACTTC

d_call: NA
j_call: TRBJ1-2
clone_size: NA
v_call: TRBV4-1
cdr3_aa: CASSSPTGLSYGYTF
cdr3_nt: TGCGCCAGCAGCTCACCGACCGGACTGTCCTATGGCTACACCTTC

d_call: NA
j_call: TRBJ1-2
clone_size: many
v_call: TRBV5-4
cdr3_aa: CASSLEAGSNYGYTF
cdr3_nt: TGTGCCAGCAGCTTGGAGGCAGGCTCTAACTATGGCTACACCTTC

d_call: NA
j_call: TRBJ2-2
clone_size: NA
v_call: TRBV5-1
cdr3_aa: CASSRDGASNTGELFF
cdr3_nt: TGCGCCAGCAGCCGGGACGGGGCCTCGAACACCGGGGAGCTGTTTTTT

d_call: TRBD1
j_call: TRBJ2-5
clone_size: NA
v_call: TRBV5-1
cdr3_aa: CASSLSGTENEQYF
cdr3_nt: TGCGCCAGCAGCTTGTCCGGGACAGAGAATGAGCAGTACTTC

d_call: NA
j_call: TRBJ2-4
clone_size: NA
v_call: TRBV7-2
cdr3_aa: CASSLGGVGKNIQYF
cdr3_nt: TGTGCCAGCAGCTTAGGCGGGGTGGGCAAAAACATTCAGTACTTC

d_call: TRBD1
j_call: TRBJ2-3
clone_size: many
v_call: TRBV5-6
cdr3_aa: CASSWGTGSTDTQYF
cdr3_nt: TGTGCCAGCAGCTGGGGGACAGGGTCCACAGATACGCAGTATTTT

d_call: NA
j_call: TRBJ1-1
clone_size: NA
v_call: TRBV18
cdr3_aa: CANSEGGRNTEAFF
cdr3_nt: TGTGCCAACTCGGAAGGCGGTAGGAACACTGAAGCTTTCTTT

d_call: NA
j_call: TRBJ1-2
clone_size: NA
v_call: TRBV9
cdr3_aa: CASSVAYRDHYGYTF
cdr3_nt: TGTGCCAGCAGCGTAGCTTACAGGGACCACTATGGCTACACCTTC

d_call: NA
j_call: TRBJ1-5
clone_size: NA
v_call: TRBV27
cdr3_aa: CASSSGGPKNQPQHF
cdr3_nt: TGTGCCAGCAGTTCCGGCGGCCCCAAAAATCAGCCCCAGCATTTT

d_call: NA
j_call: TRBJ2-1
clone_size: NA
v_call: TRBV27
cdr3_aa: CASSSRGGLVNEQFF
cdr3_nt: TGTGCCAGCAGTTCCAGGGGAGGTCTGGTCAATGAGCAGTTCTTC

d_call: TRBD1
j_call: TRBJ2-3
clone_size: few
v_call: TRBV10-3
cdr3_aa: CAIRRQGTTDTQYF
cdr3_nt: TGTGCCATCAGGAGACAGGGGACCACAGATACGCAGTATTTT

d_call: NA
j_call: TRBJ1-4
clone_size: NA
v_call: TRBV3-1
cdr3_aa: CASSPLRGGANEKLFF
cdr3_nt: TGTGCCAGCAGCCCGCTGAGGGGGGGAGCTAATGAAAAACTGTTTTTT

d_call: NA
j_call: TRBJ2-7
clone_size: NA
v_call: TRBV20-1
cdr3_aa: CSASPIGRPYEQYF
cdr3_nt: TGCAGTGCTAGCCCGATCGGACGACCCTACGAGCAGTACTTC

d_call: NA
j_call: TRBJ1-4
clone_size: NA
v_call: TRBV12-3/TRBV12-4
cdr3_aa: CASSRSTNEKLFF
cdr3_nt: TGTGCCAGCAGTCGATCAACTAATGAAAAACTGTTTTTT

d_call: NA
j_call: TRBJ2-7
clone_size: NA
v_call: TRBV6-2/TRBV6-3
cdr3_aa: CASNTGPQGQYF
cdr3_nt: TGTGCCAGCAACACGGGACCCCAAGGGCAGTACTTC

d_call: NA
j_call: TRBJ2-5
clone_size: few
v_call: TRBV12-3/TRBV12-4
cdr3_aa: CASSGNFETQYF
cdr3_nt: TGTGCCAGCAGCGGGAACTTTGAGACCCAGTACTTC

d_call: NA
j_call: TRBJ2-3
clone_size: NA
v_call: TRBV12-3/TRBV12-4
cdr3_aa: CASSRGTARADTQYF
cdr3_nt: TGTGCCAGCAGCCGCGGGACAGCGAGAGCAGATACGCAATATTTT

d_call: NA
j_call: TRBJ1-1
clone_size: NA
v_call: TRBV20-1
cdr3_aa: CSARRGAGNTEAFF
cdr3_nt: TGCAGTGCTAGACGGGGCGCAGGGAACACTGAAGCTTTCTTT

d_call: NA
j_call: TRBJ2-7
clone_size: NA
v_call: TRBV6-6
cdr3_aa: CASSYRVYGQYF
cdr3_nt: TGTGCCAGCAGTTACAGGGTATACGGGCAGTACTTC

d_call: TRBD1
j_call: TRBJ2-7
clone_size: few
v_call: TRBV20-1
cdr3_aa: CSASPPGQGRGEQYF
cdr3_nt: TGCAGTGCTAGCCCGCCCGGACAGGGCAGAGGCGAGCAGTACTTC

d_call: TRBD1
j_call: TRBJ1-1
clone_size: few
v_call: TRBV12-3/TRBV12-4
cdr3_aa: CASSYSGGLNTEAFF
cdr3_nt: TGTGCCAGCAGCTATTCAGGGGGCTTGAACACTGAAGCTTTCTTT

d_call: NA
j_call: TRBJ1-1
clone_size: NA
v_call: TRBV18
cdr3_aa: CATAPRGAPTKNTEAFF
cdr3_nt: TGTGCCACCGCACCCAGGGGCGCCCCCACGAAAAACACTGAAGCTTTCTTT

d_call: TRBD2
j_call: TRBJ2-5
clone_size: NA
v_call: TRBV4-1
cdr3_aa: CASSQGLAGTQETQYF
cdr3_nt: TGTGCCAGCAGCCAGGGACTAGCGGGGACTCAAGAGACCCAGTACTTC

d_call: NA
j_call: TRBJ2-5
clone_size: NA
v_call: TRBV12-3/TRBV12-4
cdr3_aa: CASTSTGRASETQYF
cdr3_nt: TGTGCCAGCACCTCAACCGGTAGGGCCTCGGAGACCCAGTACTTC

d_call: NA
j_call: TRBJ1-1
clone_size: NA
v_call: TRBV6-5
cdr3_aa: CASRVGGNTEAFF
cdr3_nt: TGTGCCAGCAGGGTGGGGGGAAACACTGAAGCTTTCTTT

d_call: NA
j_call: TRBJ1-2
clone_size: NA
v_call: TRBV20-1
cdr3_aa: CSAPPPTDFYGYTF
cdr3_nt: TGCAGTGCTCCCCCCCCGACAGACTTCTATGGCTACACCTTC

d_call: TRBD2
j_call: TRBJ2-1
clone_size: few
v_call: TRBV6-5
cdr3_aa: CASSYGVAGGLYNEQFF
cdr3_nt: TGTGCCAGCAGTTATGGGGTAGCGGGGGGGCTGTACAATGAGCAGTTCTTC

d_call: NA
j_call: TRBJ2-5
clone_size: NA
v_call: TRBV20-1
cdr3_aa: CSARDPTDIQETQYF
cdr3_nt: TGCAGTGCTAGAGATCCAACAGATATCCAAGAGACCCAGTACTTC

d_call: NA
j_call: TRBJ1-3
clone_size: NA
v_call: TRBV6-6
cdr3_aa: CASNDGQTSGNTIYF
cdr3_nt: TGTGCCAGCAATGACGGACAGACCTCTGGAAACACCATATATTTT

d_call: NA
j_call: TRBJ2-3
clone_size: NA
v_call: TRBV12-3/TRBV12-4
cdr3_aa: CASIVRDTQYF
cdr3_nt: TGTGCCAGCATTGTGAGAGATACGCAGTATTTT

d_call: TRBD2
j_call: TRBJ2-5
clone_size: NA
v_call: TRBV29-1
cdr3_aa: CSVEASRDYGTQYF
cdr3_nt: TGCAGCGTTGAAGCCAGCCGGGACTACGGAACCCAGTACTTC